The 15 T cell receptor beta chains presented below share a single source sample, sequenced in a study of cytomegalovirus exposure and HLA in healthy donors. This PCR relied on a set of 60 Vbeta primers and 13 Jbeta primers. Sequencing used immunoSEQ multiplex PCR; TCRdb keeps in-frame clones, though not all of them. Among around 130,000 clones listed, 61% were seen once. Sequencing was carried out using PBMCs. These receptors originate from a male donor in good health and CMV-seronegative.

This clone showed up just a few times. This sequence joins TRBV7-6 and TRBJ2-7; 8 bases fit TRBD2. The CDR3 contains 14 residues. Germline loops: CDR1 SGHVS, CDR2 FNYEAQ. V lost 5 bases, J lost 3 bases, and 6 bases stayed unmatched. CDR3: CASSPGRADYEQYF. CDR3 sequence (DNA): TGTGCCAGCAGCCCCGGGAGGGCTGACTACGAGCAGTACTTC.

This clone was detected only a few times. V is TRBV21-1 and J is TRBJ2-6; the D segment call TRBD2 is taken from the table without a DNA check. TRBV21-1 has pseudogene status. The CDR3 loop spans 16 amino acids. The chain's CDR3 is CASRLEGGLGANVLTF. The DNA of the CDR3 is TGTGCCAGTCGACTTGAGGGGGGGCTTGGGGCCAACGTCCTGACTTTC.

This chain links TRBV28 with TRBJ2-6; 7 bases fit TRBD1. J gave up 2 bases and V 3 bases, and 1 base lay outside the gene matches. The CDR3 has 15 amino acids. Germline assignment: CDR1 MDHEN and CDR2 SYDVKM. DNA for the CDR3: TGTGCCAGCAGTTTTCAGGGGGCTGGGGCCAACGTCCTGACTTTC. Amino acid sequence: CASSFQGAGANVLTF.

The V and J genes are TRBV10-3 and TRBJ2-7, with TRBD1 matching 9 bases. Germline CDR1 and CDR2: ENHRY and SYGVKD. Trimming at V came to 10 bases and at J to 6 bases, leaving 7 bases not matched to a gene. The CDR3 sequence is 12 residues long. CDR3 DNA sequence: TGTGCCAGCGCCCTGGACAGGGGCGAGCAGTACTTC. Protein product: CASALDRGEQYF.

The chain couples TRBV27 to TRBJ1-6; 9 nucleotides match TRBD1. The V gene's germline CDR1 is MNHEY and CDR2 SMNVEV (reference sequence). The trim removed 4 bases at V and 8 bases at J, leaving 0 bases unmatched. The CDR3 has 13 amino acids. In DNA form, the CDR3 reads TGTGCCAGCAGTTGGACAGGGGATTCACCCCTCCACTTT. Protein: CASSWTGDSPLHF.

The V call is TRBV19, the J call TRBJ1-5; unclear D gene. This CDR3 region has 12 residues. V dropped 5 bases and J dropped 9 bases, with 11 bases sitting between them. Germline assignment: CDR1 LNHDA and CDR2 SQIVND (reference sequence). As DNA, the CDR3 is TGTGCCAGTAGTGTAAACCCGGGGCCCCAGCATTTT. Translation gives CASSVNPGPQHF.

The chain recombines TRBV27 with TRBJ2-7, with TRBD2 as a possible D gene (7 bases). Germline V lookup: CDR1 MNHEY, CDR2 SMNVEV (reference sequence). CDR3 length: 14 amino acids. Trimming pared 3 bases from V and 2 bases from J, leaving 11 bases between. The CDR3 DNA follows: TGTGCCAGCAGTTTTCAGGGGACTACCTACGAGCAGTACTTC. It codes for CASSFQGTTYEQYF.

This chain joins TRBV9 and TRBJ2-3; no clear D. V lost 3 bases, J lost 6 bases, and 17 bases lay in between. Germline assignment: CDR1 SGDLS and CDR2 YYNGEE. There are 15 residues in the CDR3. CDR3 loop: CASSGYGSLEDTQYF. DNA for the CDR3: TGTGCCAGCAGCGGTTACGGCTCCCTAGAGGATACGCAGTATTTT.

This clone was seen once. CDR3 sequence: CASSQALYRDPDGYTF. As DNA, the CDR3 is TGTGCCAGCAGCCAGGCTCTTTACAGGGACCCAGATGGCTACACCTTC. The rearrangement links TRBV4-2 to TRBJ1-2, with D perhaps matching TRBD1 (6 bases). The V gene's germline CDR1 is LGHNA and CDR2 YNFKEQ. This CDR3 region has 16 residues. The ends were cut back, 3 bases at V and 6 bases at J, with 20 bases in the middle.

Comments on this clone: Other nucleotide sequences from this sample produce the same CDR3. The rearrangement links TRBV11-2 to TRBJ2-7, with D maybe TRBD1 (5 bases). The V gene's germline CDR1 is SGHAT and CDR2 FQNNGV. This CDR3 has 12 amino acids. Trimming shortened V by 4 bases and J by 4 bases, and 8 bases separated the two germline ends. CDR3 sequence: CASSSRVYEQYF. The CDR3 DNA sequence: TGTGCCAGCAGCTCCAGGGTTTACGAGCAGTACTTC.

This chain links TRBV5-1 with TRBJ2-1, with a tentative D call TRBD1 (6 bases). This CDR3 is built from 13 residues. Trimming took 2 bases from V and 6 from J, leaving 9 bases between them. From germline, CDR1 is SGHRS and CDR2 YFSETQ. The CDR3 region is CASSFSRGNEQFF. The CDR3, as DNA: TGCGCCAGCAGCTTTTCCAGGGGCAATGAGCAGTTCTTC.

V and J are TRBV7-9 and TRBJ1-2, with 7 bases lining up with TRBD1. Germline values: CDR1 SEHNR, CDR2 FQNEAQ (reference sequence). V lost 0 bases to trimming and J lost 5 bases; unmatched junction nucleotides: 6. There are 15 residues in the CDR3. This chain's CDR3 is CASSLADRDGYGYTF. Written as DNA, the CDR3 is TGTGCCAGCAGCTTAGCCGACAGGGATGGGTATGGCTACACCTTC.

The rearrangement links TRBV5-1 to TRBJ1-4; 9 positions agree with TRBD1. The germline V gene encodes CDR1 SGHRS and CDR2 YFSETQ. Unmatched junction bases numbered 4, after V lost 2 bases and J lost 8 bases. The CDR3 has 14 amino acids. As DNA, the CDR3 is TGCGCCAGCAGCTTCGGACAGGGGCGGGAAAAACTGTTTTTT. Translation: CASSFGQGREKLFF.

The count of this clone is one. The chain is built from TRBV7-8 and TRBJ2-2; D uncertain. This CDR3 spans 16 amino acids. Trimming took 5 bases from V and 0 from J, leaving 13 bases between them. Germline V gene lookup returns CDR1 SGHVS and CDR2 FQNEAQ. The CDR3 is CASSPRGLSNTGELFF. In DNA form, the CDR3 reads TGTGCCAGCAGCCCCCGCGGCTTATCGAACACCGGGGAGCTGTTTTTT.

The chain combines TRBV4-1 with TRBJ1-3; TRBD1 aligns across 7 bases. The CDR3 has 15 amino acids. With 4 bases clipped from V and 0 bases from J, the junction kept 3 bases outside the gene matches. The germline gives CDR1 MGHRA, CDR2 YSYEKL. CDR3 bases: TGCGCCAGCAGCCGACAGGGAAACTCTGGAAACACCATATATTTT. It translates to CASSRQGNSGNTIYF.